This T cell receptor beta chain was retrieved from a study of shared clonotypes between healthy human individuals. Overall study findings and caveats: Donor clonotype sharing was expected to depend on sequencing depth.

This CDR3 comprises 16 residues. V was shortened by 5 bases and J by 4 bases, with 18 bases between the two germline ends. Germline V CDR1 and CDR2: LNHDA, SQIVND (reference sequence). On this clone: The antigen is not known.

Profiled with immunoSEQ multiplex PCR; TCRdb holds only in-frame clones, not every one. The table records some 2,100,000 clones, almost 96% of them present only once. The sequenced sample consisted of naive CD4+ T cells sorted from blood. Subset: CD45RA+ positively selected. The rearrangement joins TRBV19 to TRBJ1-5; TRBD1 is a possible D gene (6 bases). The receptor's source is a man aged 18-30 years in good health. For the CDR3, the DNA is TGTGCCAGTAGTCATCGGGGGCCGGGGCAAAATCAGCCCCAGCATTTT. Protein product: CASSHRGPGQNQPQHF.